This T cell receptor (beta chain) was recovered during a study of shared clonotypes between healthy human individuals. Unsorted PBMCs provided DNA that was sequenced on ten immunoSEQ deep assay plates. Generated by immunoSEQ multiplex PCR, the TCRdb table keeps only in-frame clones and is missing some. Here the sample spans a few hundred thousand clones, 79% being singletons. Germline V gene sequence: CDR1 SGHTA, CDR2 FQGNSA. V shed 5 bases and J shed 8 bases, with 12 bases lying between them. There are 13 residues in the CDR3. This rearrangement joins TRBV7-2 to TRBJ2-2; TRBD2 might be the D (5 bases). The sequencing sample was made of PBMCs. The clonotype was recovered from a woman aged 40-49 years in good health. Some clones in this sample may be carry-over from other donors' samples. The CDR3 spells CASSPNGMGELFF. CDR3 in DNA: TGTGCCAGCAGCCCTAACGGGATGGGGGAGCTGTTTTTT. The whole variable domain, filled in from reference TRBV7-2 and TRBJ2-2, reads GAGVSQSPSNKVTEKGKDVELRCDPISGHTALYWYRQSLGQGLEFLIYFQGNSAPDKSGLPSDRFSAERTGGSVSTLTIQRTQQEDSAVYLCASSPNGMGELFFGEGSRLTVL.